These T cell receptor beta chains were read from a single sample in a study of cytomegalovirus exposure and HLA in healthy donors. Sequencing used immunoSEQ multiplex PCR; TCRdb keeps in-frame clones, though not all of them. The sample shows around 140,000 clones, approximately 82% of them seen only once. The sequencing input was PBMCs. Every receptor here comes from a young man in good health and CMV-seropositive. Each CDR3 is given with its conserved first and last residue. The D gene is left open where the match is weak. Clone size, where shown, is once, few, many, or a class for clones that have expanded.

d_call clone_size j_call v_call cdr3_aa cdr3_nt
TRBD2 once TRBJ2-1 TRBV27 CAGSSGLAGDNEQFF TGTGCCGGCAGTTCCGGACTAGCGGGAGACAATGAGCAGTTCTTC
TRBD2 once TRBJ2-1 TRBV4-1 CASSQDRLAGVGEQFF TGCGCCAGCAGCCAAGACCGACTAGCGGGAGTAGGTGAGCAGTTCTTC
TRBD2 NA TRBJ2-1 TRBV28 CASSLYGTSGYNEQFF TGTGCCAGCAGTTTGTATGGGACTAGCGGGTACAATGAGCAGTTCTTC
NA NA TRBJ1-3 TRBV18 CASSPNQGSGNTIYF TGTGCCAGCTCACCAAACCAGGGGTCAGGAAACACCATATATTTT
TRBD1 NA TRBJ2-7 TRBV19 CASSTGTGDLYEQYF TGTGCCAGTAGCACCGGGACAGGGGACCTCTACGAGCAGTACTTC
NA NA TRBJ1-6 TRBV18 CASSAQEISTIEYNSPLHF TGTGCCAGCTCAGCACAGGAAATTTCGACTATCGAATATAATTCACCCCTCCACTTT
TRBD1 NA TRBJ2-7 TRBV7-9 CASSLVQGANEQYF TGTGCCAGCAGCTTAGTTCAGGGGGCCAACGAGCAGTACTTC
NA NA TRBJ1-5 TRBV28 CASSFLTTAQHF TGTGCCAGCAGTTTCCTTACCACGGCCCAGCATTTT
TRBD2 NA TRBJ2-3 TRBV6-5 CASSLAGERTDTQYF TGTGCCAGCAGCTTAGCGGGAGAGAGAACAGATACGCAGTATTTT
NA NA TRBJ1-3 TRBV19 CASSIDLYRADSGNTIYF TGTGCCAGTAGTATAGATCTATACAGAGCCGACTCTGGAAACACCATATATTTT
NA NA TRBJ2-3 TRBV30 CAWGLLRDFGTDTQYF TGTGCCTGGGGACTGTTGAGGGACTTCGGCACAGATACGCAGTATTTT
NA NA TRBJ1-1 TRBV11-3 CASSRAGTRMNTEAFF TGTGCCAGCAGCCGAGCCGGGACACGAATGAACACTGAAGCTTTCTTT
TRBD1 NA TRBJ2-5 TRBV6-5 CASSYYQGALKTQYF TGTGCCAGCAGTTACTACCAGGGGGCTCTAAAGACCCAGTACTTC
NA NA TRBJ2-1 TRBV11-3 CASGFLNEQFF TGTGCCAGCGGTTTTCTAAATGAGCAGTTCTTC
NA NA TRBJ1-6 TRBV6-1 CASSAGNSPLHF TGTGCCAGCAGCGCGGGTAATTCACCCCTCCACTTT
NA NA TRBJ1-6 TRBV28 CASSFPRSHNSPLHF TGTGCCAGCAGCTTTCCCCGGTCCCATAATTCACCCCTCCACTTT
TRBD2 once TRBJ2-1 TRBV7-2 CASSLDLAGRDEQFF TGTGCCAGCAGCTTAGACCTAGCGGGGCGGGATGAGCAGTTCTTC
NA NA TRBJ2-5 TRBV7-9 CASSPIGEGGETQYF TGTGCCAGCAGCCCTATTGGGGAAGGGGGAGAGACCCAGTACTTC
TRBD2 NA TRBJ2-3 TRBV2 CASGGSGGADTQYF TGTGCCAGTGGGGGCAGCGGGGGGGCAGATACGCAGTATTTT
NA NA TRBJ1-5 TRBV27 CASSLRGSNQPQHF TGTGCCAGCAGTTTGAGAGGGAGCAATCAGCCCCAGCATTTT
TRBD2 once TRBJ2-7 TRBV10-2 CASTRLAGDPEQYF TGCGCCAGCACCCGACTAGCGGGGGACCCCGAGCAGTACTTC
NA NA TRBJ2-7 TRBV6-1 CASSGGLQFTRTLTEQYF TGTGCCAGCAGTGGAGGACTCCAGTTTACCCGGACCCTAACCGAGCAGTACTTC
NA NA TRBJ2-3 TRBV29-1 CSPLVASTDTQYF TGCAGCCCCCTCGTAGCCTCCACAGATACGCAGTATTTT
TRBD1 NA TRBJ1-1 TRBV4-2 CASSQVQGDTEAFF TGTGCCAGCAGCCAAGTCCAGGGGGACACTGAAGCTTTCTTT
TRBD1 NA TRBJ1-1 TRBV18 CASSPDRVNTEAFF TGTGCCAGCTCACCTGACAGGGTGAACACTGAAGCTTTCTTT
NA NA TRBJ2-1 TRBV19 CASSIGGREQFF TGTGCCAGTAGTATAGGGGGGCGGGAGCAGTTCTTC
NA NA TRBJ2-7 TRBV6-1 CASSLGGTASYEQYF TGTGCCAGCAGCCTTGGGGGGACGGCCTCCTACGAGCAGTACTTC
TRBD2 NA TRBJ2-3 TRBV27 CASSDLAGESTDTQYF TGTGCCAGCAGTGACCTAGCGGGGGAAAGCACAGATACGCAGTATTTT
NA once TRBJ1-2 TRBV9 CASSFTTGSYGYTF TGTGCCAGCAGCTTCACTACAGGGAGCTATGGCTACACCTTC
TRBD1 NA TRBJ2-7 TRBV4-1 CASSLTRTGTYEQHF TGCGCCAGCAGCCTCACTCGGACAGGGACCTACGAGCAGCACTTC
TRBD1 NA TRBJ2-2 TRBV9 CASSLRQGGTGELFF TGTGCCAGCAGCTTAAGACAGGGCGGGACCGGGGAGCTGTTTTTT
NA NA TRBJ2-1 TRBV18 CASSQSMGGGLSYNEQFF TGTGCCAGCTCACAAAGTATGGGGGGGGGCCTTTCCTACAATGAGCAGTTCTTC
NA NA TRBJ2-3 TRBV18 CASELGFSTDTQYF TGTGCCAGCGAACTAGGGTTTAGCACAGATACGCAGTATTTT
TRBD2 NA TRBJ2-3 TRBV11-3 CASSLDLLGGRGTDTQYF TGTGCCAGCAGCTTAGATCTCCTGGGAGGGCGTGGCACAGATACGCAGTATTTT
TRBD1 NA TRBJ1-3 TRBV19 CASSLGQADPGNTIYF TGTGCCAGTAGTCTGGGACAGGCGGACCCTGGAAACACCATATATTTT
NA NA TRBJ1-1 TRBV27 CASSLSGMNTEAFF TGTGCCAGCAGTTTGTCAGGTATGAACACTGAAGCTTTCTTT
TRBD2 NA TRBJ2-7 TRBV11-2 CASSRERGSYEQYF TGTGCCAGCAGCCGCGAGCGGGGTTCCTACGAGCAGTACTTC
TRBD1 NA TRBJ1-4 TRBV28 CASSLRTTGENEKLFF TGTGCCAGCAGTCTCCGCACGACAGGGGAAAATGAAAAACTGTTTTTT